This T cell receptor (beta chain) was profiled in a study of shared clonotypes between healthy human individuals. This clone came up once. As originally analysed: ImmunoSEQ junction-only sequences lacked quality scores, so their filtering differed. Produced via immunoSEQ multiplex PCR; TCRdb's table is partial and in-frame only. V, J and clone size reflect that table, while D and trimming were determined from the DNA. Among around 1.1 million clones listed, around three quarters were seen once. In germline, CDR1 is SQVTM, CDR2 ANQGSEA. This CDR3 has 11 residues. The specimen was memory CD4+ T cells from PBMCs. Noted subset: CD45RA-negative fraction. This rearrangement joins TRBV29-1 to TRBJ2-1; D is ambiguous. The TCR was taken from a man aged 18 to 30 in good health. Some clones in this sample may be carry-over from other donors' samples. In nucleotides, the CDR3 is TGCGGCCTCAATCGAGGCAATGAGCAGTTCTTC. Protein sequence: CGLNRGNEQFF.